The TCR beta chain described here comes from a study of blood T cell repertoires in COVID-19. For the study at large: PBMCs, B-cell-depleted T cells, or T cells were the source of the cDNA or gDNA that made up the material.

Adults between roughly 18 and 100 years of age took part from more than 20 US areas. Cohorts were determined from participant-reported clinical history. Trimming removed 7 bases at V and 4 bases at J, with 20 bases between. This CDR3 region has 16 residues. CDR1 and CDR2 (germline): LGHDT, YNNKEL (reference sequence). This table comes from immunoSEQ multiplex PCR, and its TCRdb copy is limited to in-frame clones, with some not included. Among hundreds of thousands of clones, 70% to 90% were seen once, and the ten largest hold over 1%. The TCR comes from a woman between 40 and 50 years old with acute COVID-19. The chain uses TRBV3-1 (or the pseudogene TRBV3-2) and TRBJ2-1, with D tentatively TRBD2 (5 bases). Sequencing was performed on PBMCs or T cells enriched from blood (not recorded which). The CDR3 sequence is CASKLRFAGGYNEQFF. The DNA for the CDR3 is TGTGCCAGCAAACTACGATTCGCGGGTGGATACAATGAGCAGTTCTTC.